This is a list of T cell receptor beta chains from one sample in a study of blood T cells in healthy people across ages. TCRdb itself ran the 5' RACE reads through MiXCR, one entry per CDR3 protein. The repertoire holds roughly 800,000 distinct CDR3 sequences, with 55% to 75% as singletons. Material: blood. The receptor set was obtained from a man aged 25-40 years in good health. The CDR3 runs from the conserved cysteine through the conserved F or W. Fields, in order: V gene, D gene, CDR3 protein. A D gene is named only where the DNA matches it firmly.

>TRBV28|TRBD2
CASRDRLAAYEQYF
>TRBV29-1|TRBD1
CSGTGVNTEAFF
>TRBV12-3/TRBV12-4|TRBD2
CASSFWTSGEGEQYF
>TRBV15|TRBD1
CATSREGQGAKNIQYF
>TRBV6-5|TRBD2
CASSKWGGDIQYF
>TRBV11-1|NA
CASSQDGNTGYEQYF
>TRBV5-1|NA
CASRRFPGVTEAFF
>TRBV5-1|NA
CASSSRPEGATYEQYF
>TRBV3-1|NA
CASSQLGGSRGRRHNEQFF
>TRBV7-2|NA
CASSLAGRGGGTDTQYF
>TRBV7-3|NA
CASSQGVGRYTRELFF
>TRBV7-9|NA
CASSLPHGLDEKLFF
>TRBV3-1|NA
CASSPPLGDEQFF
>TRBV5-1|TRBD2
CASSFGGAGGNEQFF
>TRBV7-9|TRBD1
CASSAGQAQTGTQYF
>TRBV29-1|NA
CSSGRGIGAFF
>TRBV25-1|NA
CASSEFRGETEAFF
>TRBV4-3|NA
CASSQRLGGSNQPQHF
>TRBV7-9|TRBD2
CASSSSGGSSSYEQYF
>TRBV18|TRBD1
CASSPLVTGITDTQYF
>TRBV7-9|NA
CASTGARETQYF
>TRBV20-1|NA
CSAIDRRTNYGYTF
>TRBV12-3/TRBV12-4|TRBD2
CASSQGLADHNEQFF
>TRBV20-1|NA
CSARTVETQYF
>TRBV12-3/TRBV12-4|NA
CASSLTVNEQFF
>TRBV20-1|NA
CSATRPVTNTDTQYF
>TRBV6-5|TRBD1
CASSRTGGRAEAFF
>TRBV20-1|TRBD2
CSVFPPSGRYSDTQYF
>TRBV3-1|NA
CASSQVGAVNEKLFF
>TRBV9|NA
CASSVGKGSEQYF
>TRBV29-1|NA
CSVSGQGVQGANVLTF